Detailed here is one T cell receptor beta chain. Its cognate antigen is unknown. It was the roughly 110-subject validation cohort, separate from the roughly 700-subject first cohort, to which the donors belonged. The data were taken from a study of cytomegalovirus exposure and HLA in healthy donors. Broader study findings: According to a subsequent analysis, TCR clusters from the first cohort were inclined to appear together in the roughly 110 validation repertoires. A list of more than 150 TCR beta chains associated with cytomegalovirus was given.

Generated by immunoSEQ multiplex PCR, the TCRdb table keeps only in-frame clones and is missing some. Here the sample spans roughly 200,000 clones, 80% to 90% being singletons. J was trimmed by 2 bases and V by 7 bases; bases with no gene match: 9. Looked up from germline, CDR1 is WSHSY and CDR2 is SAAADI. The CDR3 totals 15 residues. This clonotype was obtained from a woman aged 30 to 39 in good health and CMV-seronegative. The sequencing input was PBMCs. The chain recombines TRBV10-2 with TRBJ2-3; TRBD2 matches 7 bases. The CDR3 loop is CASKQLASDTDTQYF. CDR3 DNA sequence: TGCGCCAGCAAGCAACTAGCGTCCGACACAGATACGCAGTATTTT.